This T cell receptor (beta chain) emerged from a study of cytomegalovirus exposure and HLA in healthy donors. With respect to this clone: The germline gene is not matched at one end of the junction; a read error may be the cause.

Researchers ran the PCR with 60 Vbeta and 13 Jbeta primers. Sequenced by immunoSEQ multiplex PCR; TCRdb stores in-frame clones only, minus some. The sample holds tens of thousands of clones, around 79% seen once. This CDR3 is built from 16 residues. Germline CDR1 reads SEHNR; CDR2 reads FQNEAQ (reference sequence). Sequenced: PBMCs. The source of this sequence is a male donor in good health and CMV-seropositive. The chain uses TRBV7-9 and TRBJ1-5; D may be TRBD1 (5 bases). The CDR3 nucleotides are TGTGCCAGCAGCCTAGCCATTGGGGGGAATCATCAGCCCCAGCATTTT. This translates into CASSLAIGGNHQPQHF.